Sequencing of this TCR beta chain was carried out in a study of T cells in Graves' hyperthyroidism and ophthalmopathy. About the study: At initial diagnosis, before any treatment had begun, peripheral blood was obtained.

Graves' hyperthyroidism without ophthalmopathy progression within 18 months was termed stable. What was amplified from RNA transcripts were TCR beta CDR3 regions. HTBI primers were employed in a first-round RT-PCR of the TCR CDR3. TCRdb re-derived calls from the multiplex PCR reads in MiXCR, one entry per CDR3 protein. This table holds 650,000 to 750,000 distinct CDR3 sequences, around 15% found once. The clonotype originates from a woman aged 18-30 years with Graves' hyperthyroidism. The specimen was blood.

The DNA of the CDR3 is TGTGCCAGCAGTCCGGACAGGGACAACTATGGCTACACCTTC. Amino acids: CASSPDRDNYGYTF. V and J are TRBV6-2 or TRBV6-3 and TRBJ1-2, with 8 bases that match TRBD1. There are 14 residues in the CDR3. CDR1 is MNHEY and CDR2 is SVGEGT in the germline V gene. V shed 5 bases, J shed 2 bases, and the junction held 4 bases outside the gene matches.